The subject of this entry is one T cell receptor (beta chain). This entry comes from a study of blood T cell repertoires in COVID-19. On the study more broadly: From T cells, B-cell-depleted T cells, or PBMCs came the material, which was cDNA or gDNA.

V gave up 3 bases and J gave up 5 bases, with 17 bases separating them. Germline V gene sequence: CDR1 GTSNPN, CDR2 SVGIG (reference sequence). The CDR3 loop spans 15 amino acids. The protocol was immunoSEQ multiplex PCR, while the TCRdb copy is restricted to in-frame clones and leaves out a portion. Of some 180,000 clones listed, about 85% were seen once; the top ten hold 20% to 25%. The rearrangement links TRBV30 to TRBJ2-1; TRBD1 might be the D (6 bases). The sequenced material came from peripheral blood. This clonotype was sampled from a man aged 60 to 69 with active or convalescent COVID-19. The CDR3 DNA sequence: TGTGCCTGGAGGGTCAGGGGCTACGTTGACAATGAGCAGTTCTTC. This codes for CAWRVRGYVDNEQFF.